A selection of T cell receptor beta chains follows, all from one sample in a study of blood T cell repertoires in COVID-19. The method was immunoSEQ multiplex PCR; TCRdb's version includes in-frame clones alone and lacks a portion of them. Among 200,000 to 250,000 clones listed, roughly 84% were seen once. Sequenced sample: peripheral blood. The receptor source for this set is a man in his fifties with active or convalescent COVID-19. Each CDR3 is given with its conserved first and last residue. Fields, in order: V gene, CDR3 length, CDR3 protein.

TRBV3-1/TRBV3-2 | 15 | CASSQGGTSGDTQYF
TRBV6-1 | 15 | CASSEAGGLDTEAFF
TRBV27 | 15 | CASSRAGGPTYEQYF
TRBV21-1 | 10 | CARVEEKLFF
TRBV11-1 | 14 | CASSPIGTGGTQYF
TRBV11-1 | 16 | CASSSGAGYGTDTQYF
TRBV4-3 | 17 | CASSQGGAGGGTDTQYF
TRBV18 | 14 | CASSRDSRGTEAFF
TRBV9 | 14 | CASSVAGNNQPQHF
TRBV5-6 | 15 | CASSLTGEGNQPQHF
TRBV15 | 15 | CATSSLGGEGGELFF
TRBV5-1 | 16 | CASSLGGTVTQETQYF
TRBV19 | 14 | CASNPGQINQPQHF
TRBV4-3 | 13 | CASSQDSGDEQFF
TRBV14 | 14 | CASSQRTGHYGYTF
TRBV28 | 12 | CASNSGDGGAFF
TRBV11-2 | 17 | CASSLQKTGGEDEKLFF
TRBV4-1 | 15 | CASSQGRGSQETQYF
TRBV28 | 16 | CASSLLQGAGNTEAFF
TRBV4-2 | 22 | CASSQDVRYYRLAGENTGELFF
TRBV18 | 14 | CASSPGTAGNTIYF
TRBV12-1 | 16 | CASSFPASYGLNEQFF
TRBV7-2 | 17 | CASSLGAGARSQETQYF
TRBV7-2 | 15 | CASSYGQSSYNEQFF
TRBV3-1/TRBV3-2 | 16 | CASSHQPGQGAEKLFF
TRBV5-1 | 15 | CASSPDRVSYNEQFF
TRBV11-2 | 15 | CASSLSWGAGSPLHF
TRBV28 | 14 | CASSFRGARTEAFF
TRBV19 | 15 | CASSILAGGPDTQYF
TRBV5-6 | 14 | CASSLGSGYNEQFF
TRBV5-3 | 15 | CARSPRGREDNEQFF
TRBV29-1 | 12 | CSQAGVGETQYF
TRBV19 | 14 | CASSRLAGAQEQFF
TRBV3-1/TRBV3-2 | 14 | CASSPDRLVQKLFF
TRBV5-4 | 13 | CASSLIGTDYSFF
TRBV7-2 | 15 | CASSPEDRGNQPQHF
TRBV5-1 | 13 | CASSPRDRWPQHF
TRBV9 | 16 | CASSVDIGAFYNEQFF
TRBV7-9 | 14 | CASSPGKGPNEQFF
TRBV28 | 14 | CASSDRAQTYEQYF
TRBV19 | 13 | CASRKDWSEKLFF
TRBV29-1 | 11 | CSADRDTEAFF
TRBV9 | 12 | CASSVEGYEQYF
TRBV7-9 | 14 | CASSSPTVGETQYF
TRBV28 | 16 | CASSQRQGAYNYGYTF
TRBV6-5 | 14 | CASSYGQGNQPQHF
TRBV5-1 | 12 | CASSLLAGELFF
TRBV15 | 12 | CATRGDTYEQYF
TRBV7-2 | 13 | CASRWTGYNEQFF
TRBV6-4 | 13 | CASSVQEDTEAFF
TRBV3-1/TRBV3-2 | 15 | CASSQDWGGRETQYF
TRBV19 | 15 | CASSIWDSLGQPQHF
TRBV18 | 15 | CASSSTGTADVGYTF
TRBV7-3 | 15 | CASSPPGGNTGELFF
TRBV9 | 14 | CASSVGGKVETQYF